The 29 T cell receptor beta chains given below trace back to one sample, sequenced in a study of T-cell memory formation after mild COVID-19. A single record per CDR3 protein comes from TCRdb applying MiXCR to the 5' RACE reads. This sample has 30,000 to 40,000 distinct CDR3 sequences, with about an eighth found just once. The sequencing sample was made of PBMCs or a T cell subset sorted from them (not recorded which). These receptors all come from a young man who had mild COVID-19 (a few samples of this study predate the infection). Cell type and time point are not known.

This clonotype was counted many times. This chain connects TRBV7-3 to TRBJ2-7, with TRBD1 identical over 8 bases. CDR1 is SGHTA, CDR2 FQGTGA, per germline. The CDR3 runs 13 residues. With V trimmed by 4 bases and J by 3 bases, 2 bases remained unmatched. CDR3 region: CASSSDRGYEQYF. The DNA for the CDR3 is TGTGCCAGCAGCTCAGACAGGGGCTACGAGCAGTACTTC.

This clonotype was seen repeatedly, ten times or more. This chain uses TRBV27 with TRBJ2-1, with 7 nucleotides matching TRBD1. V lost 5 bases and J lost 4; bases outside the gene matches: 5. The CDR3 spans 14 residues. Germline lookup yields CDR1 MNHEY and CDR2 SMNVEV (reference sequence). CDR3 coding DNA: TGTGCCAGCAGTCCCATGGGACAGTACAATGAGCAGTTCTTC. This codes for CASSPMGQYNEQFF.

This clonotype appeared many times. The chain combines TRBV7-3 with TRBJ2-1; 11 positions match TRBD2. CDR3 length: 17 residues. CDR1 and CDR2 (germline): SGHTA, FQGTGA. The V and J ends lost 5 bases and 1 base, in that order; junction bases with no gene match: 7. In nucleotides, the CDR3 is TGTGCCAGCAGCCCGAGGGGACTAGCGGATTCCTACAATGAGCAGTTCTTC. The encoded protein is CASSPRGLADSYNEQFF.

This clonotype was seen at least ten times. The rearrangement links TRBV20-1 to TRBJ2-1, with 13 bases identical to TRBD2. CDR1 DFQATT and CDR2 SNEGSKA come from the germline V gene (reference sequence). With V trimmed by 4 bases and J by 0 bases, 12 bases remained unmatched. This CDR3 contains 19 residues. CDR3 residues: CSATGTSGEKIDSYNEQFF. The CDR3 DNA reads TGCAGTGCTACAGGGACTAGCGGGGAAAAAATTGACTCCTACAATGAGCAGTTCTTC.

This clonotype was seen repeatedly, ten times or more. The gene calls are TRBV12-3 or TRBV12-4 and TRBJ2-1; possible D gene TRBD1, 6 bases. The CDR3 consists of 18 residues. Trimming pared 5 bases from V and 4 bases from J, leaving 24 bases between. CDR3 residues: CASSPMRRQAYHYNEQFF. The CDR3 DNA follows: TGTGCCAGCAGTCCAATGAGGAGACAGGCCTATCATTACAATGAGCAGTTCTTC.

This clonotype appeared many times. The chain has TRBV2 and TRBJ2-7; D gene unclear. The ends were cut back, 1 base at V and 6 bases at J, with 10 bases in the middle. The CDR3 covers 13 residues. Germline V gives CDR1 SNHLY, CDR2 FYNNEI. CDR3 region: CASSEVFFPEQYV. The CDR3 bases are TGTGCCAGCAGTGAAGTGTTCTTTCCCGAGCAGTACGTC.

This clonotype was counted a few times. The chain carries TRBV14 and TRBJ2-3, with D maybe TRBD1 (6 bases). The CDR3 is 14 amino acids. The germline V gene has CDR1 SGHDN and CDR2 FVKESK. Trimming took off 3 bases at V and 6 bases at J, with 13 bases between the two ends. CDR3 nucleotide sequence: TGTGCCAGCAGCCAGTTCATGGGGGCGGATACGCAGTATTTT. Residues: CASSQFMGADTQYF. Combining the CDR3 with reference TRBV14 and TRBJ2-3 gives the whole variable domain EAGVTQFPSHSVIEKGQTVTLRCDPISGHDNLYWYRRVMGKEIKFLLHFVKESKQDESGMPNNRFLAERTGGTYSTLKVQPAELEDSGVYFCASSQFMGADTQYFGPGTRLTVL.

This clonotype has at least ten counts. The rearrangement links TRBV4-1 to TRBJ2-1, with D perhaps matching TRBD2 (7 bases). Germline CDR1 reads MGHRA; CDR2 reads YSYEKL. With 8 bases removed from V and 5 bases from J, the gap between germline ends came to 13 bases. This CDR3 has 13 amino acids. The CDR3 DNA sequence: TGCGCCAGCGGGGGGGCGATGGACAATGAGCAGTTCTTC. It is translated as CASGGAMDNEQFF.

The table lists this clonotype with many counts. V gene TRBV6-2 or TRBV6-3 combines with J gene TRBJ1-1; D gene unclear. The CDR3 contains 13 residues. V was clipped by 9 bases and J by 5 bases, with 16 bases between them. Germline loops: CDR1 MNHEY, CDR2 SVGEGT. The DNA of the CDR3 is TGTGCCAGTCGCAGGCCCCCGGGTACTGAAGCTTTCTTT. This sequence encodes CASRRPPGTEAFF.

The V call is TRBV12-3 or TRBV12-4, the J call TRBJ2-3, with TRBD2 as a possible D gene (6 bases). The CDR3 consists of 15 residues. Deletions cut 3 bases from V and 5 bases from J, with 15 bases between. This chain's CDR3 is CASSFYRGTGDTQYF. The CDR3 DNA reads TGTGCCAGCAGTTTTTATCGGGGGACTGGAGATACGCAGTATTTT.

This clonotype showed up many times. The chain carries TRBV10-2 and TRBJ1-5; D is ambiguous. CDR3 length: 14 amino acids. Trimming removed 0 bases at V and 0 bases at J, with 3 bases between. Germline V gene lookup returns CDR1 WSHSY and CDR2 SAAADI. The CDR3 is CASSESHSNQPQHF. Here the CDR3 DNA reads TGCGCCAGCAGTGAGTCACATAGCAATCAGCCCCAGCATTTT.

The chain has TRBV13 and TRBJ2-2, with D tentatively TRBD1 or TRBD2 (5 bases each). CDR1 PRHDT and CDR2 FYEKMQ come from the germline V gene (reference sequence). CDR3 length equals 15 residues. The V end lost 4 bases, the J end lost 4 bases, and 13 bases lay between the germline ends. CDR3 sequence reads: CASSWRGAGTGELFF. In DNA form, the CDR3 reads TGTGCCAGCAGCTGGCGAGGGGCGGGCACCGGGGAGCTGTTTTTT.

In its sample, this clonotype was seen many times. The chain combines TRBV6-6 with TRBJ1-2, with D maybe TRBD1 (6 bases). Germline V gene sequence: CDR1 MNHNY, CDR2 SVGAGI (reference sequence). The CDR3 runs to 15 residues. With 0 bases removed from V and 3 bases from J, the gap between germline ends came to 11 bases. The CDR3 DNA sequence: TGTGCCAGCAGTTACTCGTACAGGGATGACTATGGCTACACCTTC. Its translation: CASSYSYRDDYGYTF.

This clonotype was observed many times. The J gene is TRBJ2-7, the V gene TRBV5-1; 7 bases line up with TRBD2. This CDR3 spans 14 amino acids. Losses at the gene ends were 4 bases for V and 3 bases for J; bases not matched to a gene: 7. Germline CDR1 reads SGHRS; CDR2 reads YFSETQ. DNA for the CDR3: TGCGCCAGCAGCCCGGATGGGGGGGGCTACGAGCAGTACTTC. Translation: CASSPDGGGYEQYF.

The table lists this clonotype with many counts. The chain is built from TRBV20-1 and TRBJ1-1; maybe TRBD1 (6 bases). Germline-derived CDR1 and CDR2 are DFQATT and SNEGSKA (reference sequence). V was trimmed by 2 bases and J by 1 base, leaving 11 bases between them. The CDR3 has 14 residues. Here the CDR3 reads CSARIQGRNTEAFF. The CDR3 DNA is TGCAGTGCTAGAATTCAGGGGCGGAACACTGAAGCTTTCTTT.

In this sample, this clonotype turned up many times. V is TRBV7-9 and J is TRBJ2-2, with D uncertain. The length of the CDR3 is 14 residues. In germline, CDR1 is SEHNR, CDR2 FQNEAQ (reference sequence). V was shortened by 5 bases and J by 1 base, with 8 bases between the two germline ends. The CDR3, as DNA: TGTGCCAGCAGCACCCCCCGGAACACCGGGGAGCTGTTTTTT. This codes for CASSTPRNTGELFF.

The chain joins TRBV20-1 to TRBJ2-1, with a possible D match to TRBD2 (5 bases). Germline lookup yields CDR1 DFQATT and CDR2 SNEGSKA (reference sequence). V was clipped by 3 bases and J by 9 bases, with 15 bases between them. The CDR3 has 13 residues. DNA of the CDR3: TGCAGTGCTAGCCTAGCAGGTGTGGGTGAGCAGTTCTTC. This encodes CSASLAGVGEQFF.

Many counts were recorded for this clonotype. V usage is TRBV15 and J usage is TRBJ2-2; D unresolved. V lost 5 bases and J lost 7, with 2 bases in between. Germline CDR1 is LNHNV and CDR2 is YYDKDF (reference sequence). This CDR3 has 10 amino acids. Here the CDR3 reads CATSRGELFF. The CDR3 DNA sequence: TGTGCCACCAGCCGCGGGGAGCTGTTTTTT.

Many counts were recorded for this clonotype. The rearrangement uses TRBV7-2 and TRBJ1-4; no firm D call. The CDR3 consists of 13 residues. Germline-derived CDR1 and CDR2 are SGHTA and FQGNSA. The germline V and J ends were trimmed by 0 bases and 8 bases, with 7 bases remaining between them. CDR3 nucleotide sequence: TGTGCCAGCAGCTTAGCGCAGCAGGAAAAACTGTTTTTT. Translating gives CASSLAQQEKLFF.

The table lists this clonotype with a few counts. The chain is built from TRBV4-2 and TRBJ1-2, with D possibly TRBD1 on 6 matching bases. V gave up 4 bases and J gave up 8 bases, with 17 bases separating them. Looked up from germline, CDR1 is LGHNA and CDR2 is YNFKEQ. The CDR3 is 14 residues long. The CDR3 sequence: CASSPTGGVGGYTF. In nucleotides, the CDR3 is TGTGCCAGCAGCCCCACCGGGGGCGTCGGGGGCTACACCTTC.

This clonotype was recorded at least ten times. This sequence joins TRBV2 and TRBJ2-7, with 7 nucleotides matching TRBD1. J was trimmed by 7 bases and V by 5 bases; bases with no gene match: 14. Germline lookup yields CDR1 SNHLY and CDR2 FYNNEI. This CDR3 spans 15 amino acids. The CDR3 nucleotides are TGTGCCAGCAGTCCACAGGGGAGATCCTACGGGGAGCAGTACTTC. It codes for CASSPQGRSYGEQYF. Based on the CDR3 plus reference TRBV2 and TRBJ2-7, the full variable domain is EPEVTQTPSHQVTQMGQEVILRCVPISNHLYFYWYRQILGQKVEFLVSFYNNEISEKSEIFDDQFSVERPDGSNFTLKIRSTKLEDSAMYFCASSPQGRSYGEQYFGPGTRLTVT.

This clonotype was observed at least ten times. This chain joins TRBV29-1 and TRBJ1-2, with D possibly matching TRBD1 (5 bases). Trimming cost V 4 bases and J 5 bases, with 14 bases left between them. CDR1 SQVTM and CDR2 ANQGSEA come from the germline V gene. This CDR3 spans 13 amino acids. The CDR3 region is CSVAPGGIYGYTF. CDR3 DNA: TGCAGCGTTGCTCCCGGGGGAATATATGGCTACACCTTC.

This clonotype was detected ten times or more. The chain recombines TRBV6-4 with TRBJ2-3; D is undetermined. This CDR3 is 13 amino acids long. V lost 4 bases, J lost 3 bases, and 8 bases lay in between. CDR1 MRHNA and CDR2 SNTAGT come from the germline V gene. CDR3 sequence reads: CASSGNPTDTQYF. CDR3 nucleotide sequence: TGTGCCAGCAGTGGGAACCCAACAGATACGCAGTATTTT.

This clonotype appeared many times. This chain links TRBV2 with TRBJ2-2, with D perhaps TRBD1 (6 bases). Germline V gene data show CDR1 as SNHLY and CDR2 as FYNNEI. This CDR3 region has 16 residues. V was cut by 6 bases and J by 0 bases, with 14 bases left in between. CDR3 amino acids: CASRWTAPPNTGELFF. CDR3 DNA: TGTGCCAGCAGATGGACAGCTCCTCCGAACACCGGGGAGCTGTTTTTT.

In this sample, this clonotype turned up many times. J is TRBJ2-3 and V is TRBV7-3; no clear D gene. Germline lookup yields CDR1 SGHTA and CDR2 FQGTGA. Trimming pared 2 bases from V and 3 bases from J, leaving 6 bases between. This CDR3 is 13 amino acids long. The CDR3 protein is CASSLLRTDTQYF. CDR3 in DNA: TGTGCCAGCAGCTTACTTAGGACAGATACGCAGTATTTT.

This clonotype was seen more than once but under ten times. The chain couples TRBV19 to TRBJ1-3; TRBD1 aligns across 10 bases. The CDR3 spans 16 residues. Trimming removed 6 bases from V and 0 bases from J; junction bases left unmatched: 5. Per the germline V gene, CDR1 is LNHDA and CDR2 is SQIVND (reference sequence). CDR3 protein: CASRETGGHSGNTIYF. In DNA, the CDR3 is TGTGCCAGTAGGGAGACAGGGGGCCACTCTGGAAACACCATATATTTT.

The CDR3 region is CASSGLSSGNTIYF. CDR3 sequence (DNA): TGTGCCAGTAGTGGCCTGAGCTCTGGAAACACCATATATTTT. The chain recombines TRBV19 with TRBJ1-3; no definite D call. Trimming removed 5 bases from V and 0 bases from J, with 8 bases in between. The CDR3 extends over 14 amino acids. The V gene's germline CDR1 is LNHDA and CDR2 SQIVND (reference sequence).

The chain is built from TRBV12-3 or TRBV12-4 and TRBJ2-7; D is undetermined. The V and J ends lost 1 base and 5 bases respectively, with 9 bases between them. The CDR3 consists of 13 residues. In nucleotides, the CDR3 is TGTGCCAGCAGTTTAGGGATCCCCGACGAGCAGTACGTC. Translated: CASSLGIPDEQYV.

This clonotype was counted many times. This chain uses TRBV7-8 with TRBJ2-3; 8 bases are a match to TRBD1. This CDR3 is built from 16 residues. V gave up 5 bases and J gave up 4 bases; unmatched junction bases: 11. The germline gives CDR1 SGHVS, CDR2 FQNEAQ. The CDR3: CASSATGGRAADTQYF. CDR3 sequence (DNA): TGTGCCAGCAGCGCAACAGGGGGTCGAGCTGCAGATACGCAGTATTTT.